The TCR beta chain under discussion was sequenced for a study of PD-L1 blockade in urothelial cancer. Study summary: The study started patients on atezolizumab around 2014, giving 1,200 mg intravenously every 3 weeks. The patients had undergone anywhere from 0 to 3 prior chemotherapy regimens.

Time point here: peripheral blood 6 weeks after treatment start. Trimming removed 2 bases at V and 4 bases at J, with 2 bases between. The CDR3 totals 11 residues. In germline, CDR1 is SGHNT, CDR2 YYREEE (reference sequence). This clone came up a few times. Its matching antigen is unknown. The protocol was immunoSEQ multiplex PCR, while the TCRdb copy is restricted to in-frame clones and leaves out a portion. The sample holds about 48,000 clones, roughly 80% seen once. Whole-study findings and limits: When measured at 3 weeks, tumor-associated blood clones expanded more in durable-benefit patients.

This sample comprised PBMCs, obtained around atezolizumab (anti-PD-L1) treatment. The TCR sequence derives from a man aged 65-85 years with urothelial cancer. This sequence joins TRBV5-4 and TRBJ2-3; D not resolved. The CDR3, as DNA: TGTGCCAGCAGCTTCGCAGATACGCAGTATTTT. Its protein product is CASSFADTQYF.